The rows below give T cell receptor beta chains drawn from one sample of a study of OX40 agonist ivuxolimab in advanced cancers. Using immunoSEQ multiplex PCR, the repertoire was profiled, and TCRdb retains in-frame clones only, with some absent. Of almost 70,000 clones in the sample, roughly nine tenths were seen once. The source was CD4+ or CD8+ T cells sorted from blood, collected in a trial of the OX40 agonist ivuxolimab. These receptors were taken from an adult with an advanced solid tumor such as melanoma, head and neck, liver or kidney cancer. Each CDR3 is given without its conserved first and last residue.

TRBV28	TRBJ2-7	ASSFRRGFSYEQY
TRBV18	TRBJ2-5	ASSPRWTGREYQETQY
TRBV5-1	TRBJ2-1	ASSKREWSNEQF
TRBV11-2	TRBJ2-7	ASSLGVSPGEY
TRBV5-3	TRBJ2-1	ARSPPATSSYNEQF
TRBV5-5	TRBJ1-4	ASSSELVLGEKLF
TRBV4-3	TRBJ2-3	ASSQDRTALRGTDTQY
TRBV28	TRBJ1-5	ASKNRNSNQPQH
TRBV28	TRBJ2-5	ASSPRQGQY
TRBV27	TRBJ1-2	AARDGLYGYT
TRBV4-1	TRBJ1-3	ASSPATLWSGNTIY
TRBV4-3	TRBJ1-1	ASSFPGQGIAEAF
TRBV7-9	TRBJ2-2	ASSFRLAVATGELF
TRBV9	TRBJ2-5	ASSVDGLAYQETQY
TRBV29-1	TRBJ2-1	SVAFDYNEQF
TRBV7-3	TRBJ2-7	ASSLEGPGSYEQY
TRBV7-3	TRBJ2-3	ASSVGHGTDTQY
TRBV28	TRBJ2-5	ASSSRETQY
TRBV7-3	TRBJ2-3	ASSLGLSSTDTQY
TRBV11-3	TRBJ2-4	ASSSLTGTRNIQY
TRBV10-3	TRBJ2-1	AISESYAGHLLAGVGNEQF
TRBV7-9	TRBJ1-1	ASSLEDRNAF
TRBV9	TRBJ2-1	ASSISQPTVDEQF
TRBV6-5	TRBJ1-1	ASRRDSQNTEAF
TRBV7-2	TRBJ2-7	ASSKDRGNYEQY
TRBV14	TRBJ2-7	ASSQGRLGLAGEYLVEQY
TRBV29-1	TRBJ1-5	SAVTGNGQPQH
TRBV5-5	TRBJ2-1	ASSRTGGHYNEQF
TRBV5-4	TRBJ1-3	ASSLGGQISSGNTIY
TRBV12-5	TRBJ1-1	ASGLLSNTEAF
TRBV10-3	TRBJ2-7	AISASGAWDEQY
TRBV6-1	TRBJ2-7	ALGGSGSYEQY
TRBV19	TRBJ2-7	ASSIGRENEQY
TRBV6-6	TRBJ2-7	ASSTQGYEQY
TRBV2	TRBJ2-7	ASSSPTYEQY
TRBV18	TRBJ2-3	ASSPIITPSTDTQY
TRBV29-1	TRBJ2-5	SVGKGLQETQY
TRBV18	TRBJ1-4	ASSLSQREKLF
TRBV4-1	TRBJ1-5	ASSQGTAAGEPQH
TRBV5-6	TRBJ2-7	ASSRTGAEQY
TRBV5-1	TRBJ1-4	ASSLSPLQATNEKLF
TRBV5-1	TRBJ1-4	ASSAGANSNEKLF
TRBV7-5	TRBJ2-2	VRSLHDVGQLVWTGELF
TRBV30	TRBJ2-3	AWLTSGTDTQY
TRBV27	TRBJ1-4	ASSSPDRGNEKLF
TRBV6-1	TRBJ1-5	ASSEWAGRVGQPQH
TRBV5-1	TRBJ2-5	ASSSGQAETQY
TRBV5-6	TRBJ2-7	ASSSPPGLAAYEQY
TRBV4-2	TRBJ2-7	ASSQRLAGGGEQY
TRBV29-1	TRBJ2-5	SVGLTGGQETQY